Listed here are 4 T cell receptor beta chains from one sample, sequenced in a study of OX40 agonist ivuxolimab in advanced cancers. Clones were sequenced by immunoSEQ multiplex PCR, and TCRdb holds only the in-frame ones, with some missing. The data hold about 110,000 clones, with 80% to 95% observed a single time. This sample comprised CD4+ or CD8+ T cells sorted from blood, obtained in a trial of the OX40 agonist ivuxolimab. Receptors were obtained from an adult with an advanced solid tumor such as melanoma, head and neck, liver or kidney cancer.

The rearrangement joins TRBV18 to TRBJ2-1; TRBD2 matches at 9 bases. The J segment lost 4 bases and the V segment lost 6 bases, leaving 7 bases of the junction unmatched. Germline CDR1 KGHSH, CDR2 LQKENI. This CDR3 has 15 amino acids. The CDR3 nucleotides are TGTGCCAGCTCTCGGACTAGCGCAGAATACAATGAGCAGTTCTTC. Translated, it gives CASSRTSAEYNEQFF.

The genes are TRBV18 and TRBJ2-5, with D possibly being TRBD2 (6 bases). Deletions cut 6 bases from V and 4 bases from J, with 12 bases between. The CDR3 loop spans 13 amino acids. Germline CDR1 KGHSH, CDR2 LQKENI. The CDR3 coding sequence is TGTGCCAGCTCTCGGGACTCTATAGAGACCCAGTACTTC. This gives the protein CASSRDSIETQYF.

The V gene is TRBV5-1, the J gene TRBJ2-7; 8 bases are shared with TRBD1. Per germline, CDR1 SGHRS and CDR2 YFSETQ. J gave up 3 bases and V 7 bases, and 6 bases lay outside the gene matches. The length of the CDR3 is 13 residues. As DNA, the CDR3 is TGCGCCAGCGCCAGGACAGGGAGCTACGAGCAGTACTTC. Protein: CASARTGSYEQYF.

This clone was counted a single time. This sequence joins TRBV6-6 and TRBJ1-2, with TRBD1 matching over 9 bases. J lost 2 bases, V lost 5 bases, and 3 bases had no gene match. The CDR3 is made up of 14 amino acids. Germline values: CDR1 MNHNY, CDR2 SVGAGI (reference sequence). CDR3 residues: CASSLGQGNYGYTF. CDR3 in DNA: TGTGCCAGCAGTCTGGGACAGGGAAACTATGGCTACACCTTC.